These 17 T cell receptor beta chains were sequenced from one sample in a study of radiation and T cells in renal cell carcinoma. Specified time point: blood 4 weeks post-SBRT, at nephrectomy. The treatment here: 15 Gy SBRT to primary tumor, nephrectomy 4 weeks later. The data were produced by immunoSEQ multiplex PCR, yet TCRdb's version contains in-frame clones alone and is incomplete. In the table there are over 30,000 clones, more than 65% of which are singletons. The source was blood, collected from a patient whose treatment included radiotherapy and nephrectomy. The receptors were sampled from a man aged 55 to 70 with renal cell carcinoma.

This clone was counted between two and nine times. The chain has TRBV7-2 and TRBJ1-5; D ambiguous. Per germline, CDR1 SGHTA and CDR2 FQGNSA. The length of the CDR3 is 17 residues. Trimming cost V 1 base and J 0 bases, with 13 bases left between them. CDR3 bases: TGTGCCAGCAGCTTAGTTCTGGGGTCTCATAGCAATCAGCCCCAGCATTTT. Its translation is CASSLVLGSHSNQPQHF.

The chain carries TRBV29-1 and TRBJ2-1; 7 nucleotides match TRBD1. In germline, CDR1 is SQVTM, CDR2 ANQGSEA. The CDR3 runs to 10 residues. The junction had 1 base not matched to a gene; V was cut back by 3 bases and J by 11 bases. CDR3 in DNA: TGCAGCGTTGAGGGACAGAAGCAGTTCTTC. Translating it yields CSVEGQKQFF.

This chain uses TRBV7-6 with TRBJ2-1; D possibly corresponds to TRBD2 (5 bases). Trimming shortened V by 5 bases and J by 9 bases, and 11 bases separated the two germline ends. Germline CDR1 reads SGHVS; CDR2 reads FNYEAQ. CDR3 size: 12 residues. CDR3 amino acids: CASSPPRGEQFF. The CDR3 DNA reads TGTGCCAGCAGCCCCCCCCGGGGTGAGCAGTTCTTC. Together with reference TRBV7-6 and TRBJ2-1, the CDR3 gives the full variable domain: GAGVSQSPRYKVTKRGQDVALRCDPISGHVSLYWYRQALGQGPEFLTYFNYEAQQDKSGLPNDRFSAERPEGSISTLTIQRTEQRDSAMYRCASSPPRGEQFFGPGTRLTVL.

The gene calls are TRBV4-1 and TRBJ2-5; 7 bases are shared with TRBD1. V shed 2 bases and J 4 bases; nucleotides not matched to a gene: 7. This CDR3 has 15 amino acids. CDR1 MGHRA and CDR2 YSYEKL come from the germline V gene. In nucleotides, the CDR3 is TGCGCCAGCAGCCAACGAAACAGGGGCCGAGAGACCCAGTACTTC. Translating gives CASSQRNRGRETQYF.

The J gene is TRBJ2-1, the V gene TRBV6-1; D is perhaps TRBD1 (5 bases). Germline loops: CDR1 MNHNS, CDR2 SASEGT. Trimming shortened V by 3 bases and J by 4 bases, and 10 bases separated the two germline ends. This CDR3 contains 14 residues. The CDR3 region is CASSDQHRYNEQFF. The DNA for the CDR3 is TGTGCCAGCAGTGATCAGCACAGGTACAATGAGCAGTTCTTC.

This clone turned up a few times. The J gene is TRBJ1-1, the V gene TRBV18; 7 nucleotides line up with TRBD1. This CDR3 contains 15 residues. Germline V lookup: CDR1 KGHSH, CDR2 LQKENI. The V and J ends lost 2 bases and 2 bases, in that order; junction bases with no gene match: 5. The CDR3 protein is CASSPTTGINTEAFF. In DNA form, the CDR3 reads TGTGCCAGCTCACCAACGACAGGGATTAACACTGAAGCTTTCTTT.

The CDR3: CASNLNRGTGELFF. As DNA, the CDR3 is TGTGCCAGCAATTTAAACAGGGGCACCGGGGAGCTGTTTTTT. The chain couples TRBV6-5 to TRBJ2-2, with 7 positions matching TRBD1. This CDR3 is built from 14 residues. Trimming removed 7 bases from V and 4 bases from J; junction bases left unmatched: 6. The germline CDR1 and CDR2 sequences are MNHEY and SVGAGI.

This clone has more than one count but fewer than ten. The gene calls are TRBV7-9 and TRBJ2-7; D is uncertain. Trimming took 5 bases from V and 4 from J, leaving 9 bases between them. In germline, CDR1 is SEHNR, CDR2 FQNEAQ (reference sequence). This CDR3 is 12 amino acids long. CDR3: CASSTVGYEQYF. As DNA, the CDR3 is TGTGCCAGCAGCACTGTGGGGTACGAGCAGTACTTC. Variable domain in full (rest from reference TRBV7-9 and TRBJ2-7): DTGVSQNPRHKITKRGQNVTFRCDPISEHNRLYWYRQTLGQGPEFLTYFQNEAQLEKSRLLSDRFSAERPKGSFSTLEIQRTEQGDSAMYLCASSTVGYEQYFGPGTRLTVT.

This clone was picked up a small number of times. V is TRBV18 and J is TRBJ2-7, with D uncertain. Trimming cost V 0 bases and J 4 bases, with 7 bases left between them. The CDR3 totals 13 residues. From germline, CDR1 is KGHSH and CDR2 LQKENI. CDR3 in DNA: TGTGCCAGCTCACCACCGACGGTGTACGAGCAGTACTTC. Protein product: CASSPPTVYEQYF.

This clone was picked up many times. CDR3 protein: CASSQETSGTDTQYF. CDR3 in DNA: TGCGCCAGCAGCCAAGAGACTAGCGGCACAGATACGCAGTATTTT. The V call is TRBV4-1, the J call TRBJ2-3; 8 bases line up with TRBD2. This CDR3 is built from 15 residues. The trim removed 0 bases at V and 1 base at J, leaving 0 bases unmatched. Germline values: CDR1 MGHRA, CDR2 YSYEKL.

This chain links TRBV10-3 with TRBJ1-1; 7 bases agree with TRBD1. The CDR3 contains 13 residues. Germline-derived CDR1 and CDR2 are ENHRY and SYGVKD. Trimming took 4 bases from V and 6 from J; bases not matched to a gene: 5. The CDR3 region has the DNA TGTGCCATCAGTGTGACAGGGCAGGCTGAAGCTTTCTTT. Amino acid sequence: CAISVTGQAEAFF.

The chain carries TRBV18 and TRBJ2-1, with D perhaps matching TRBD1 or TRBD2 (5 bases each). The CDR3 is 14 amino acids. CDR1 KGHSH and CDR2 LQKENI come from the germline V gene. V lost 1 base to trimming and J lost 10 bases, with 14 bases between them. CDR3 nucleotides: TGTGCCAGCTCACCACTTGCATGGGACGGGGAGCAGTTCTTC. The encoded protein is CASSPLAWDGEQFF. Full variable domain (remainder filled in from reference TRBV18 and TRBJ2-1): NAGVMQNPRHLVRRRGQEARLRCSPMKGHSHVYWYRQLPEEGLKFMVYLQKENIIDESGMPKERFSAEFPKEGPSILRIQQVVRGDSAAYFCASSPLAWDGEQFFGPGTRLTVL.

This clone was seen a handful of times. The V and J genes are TRBV4-3 and TRBJ1-5; 9 bases agree with TRBD1. With V trimmed by 6 bases and J by 7 bases, 10 bases remained unmatched. CDR3 length: 15 residues. CDR1 LGHNA and CDR2 YSLEER come from the germline V gene. The DNA of the CDR3 is TGCGCCAGCAGTCGTACAGGGGGCCTAGGACAGCCCCAGCATTTT. It translates to CASSRTGGLGQPQHF.

The chain employs TRBV19 and TRBJ1-5; the D gene is possibly TRBD1 (5 bases). Germline loops: CDR1 LNHDA, CDR2 SQIVND (reference sequence). There are 15 residues in the CDR3. The V end was cut by 3 bases, the J end by 2 bases, with 11 bases between. In nucleotides, the CDR3 is TGTGCCAGTAGTATCCGGGGGGTGGGCAATCAGCCCCAGCATTTT. Amino acid sequence: CASSIRGVGNQPQHF. Full variable domain (rest looked up from reference TRBV19 and TRBJ1-5): DGGITQSPKYLFRKEGQNVTLSCEQNLNHDAMYWYRQDPGQGLRLIYYSQIVNDFQKGDIAEGYSVSREKKESFPLTVTSAQKNPTAFYLCASSIRGVGNQPQHFGDGTRLSIL.

This clone was observed a single time. The V and J genes are TRBV6-6 and TRBJ2-7, with D hard to call. V was clipped by 0 bases and J by 0 bases, with 12 bases between them. The CDR3 consists of 16 residues. CDR1 and CDR2 from the germline V gene are MNHNY and SVGAGI (reference sequence). CDR3: CASSYSTDVSSYEQYF. DNA of the CDR3: TGTGCCAGCAGTTACTCAACAGACGTGAGCTCCTACGAGCAGTACTTC.

The chain links TRBV4-3 to TRBJ2-7; the D gene is possibly TRBD2 (5 bases). CDR3 size: 14 residues. CDR1 LGHNA and CDR2 YSLEER come from the germline V gene. The V end lost 1 base, the J end lost 1 base, and 8 bases lay between the germline ends. The CDR3 is CASSQVRGSYEQYF. The CDR3 DNA reads as TGCGCCAGCAGCCAAGTCCGGGGTTCCTACGAGCAGTACTTC.

The chain has TRBV2 and TRBJ2-1, with 8 bases fitting TRBD2. Germline CDR1 is SNHLY and CDR2 is FYNNEI. This CDR3 region has 14 residues. V lost 7 bases to trimming and J lost 8 bases; unmatched junction nucleotides: 10. The CDR3 protein is CASKWASGYYEQFF. The CDR3 nucleotides read TGTGCCAGCAAGTGGGCTAGCGGGTACTATGAGCAGTTCTTC. The variable domain in full, with the rest retrieved from reference TRBV2 and TRBJ2-1, is EPEVTQTPSHQVTQMGQEVILRCVPISNHLYFYWYRQILGQKVEFLVSFYNNEISEKSEIFDDQFSVERPDGSNFTLKIRSTKLEDSAMYFCASKWASGYYEQFFGPGTRLTVL.